The sequence of this T cell receptor beta chain was determined in a study of cytomegalovirus exposure and HLA in healthy donors. General study results and limits: A few V segments could not be told apart, such as TRBV6-2 and TRBV6-3, and were left out. A missense DCLRE1C variant was associated with V- and J-gene trimming of TCR beta chains in a later analysis, and an independent cohort replicated the association. TCR beta V segments were, for the most part, productive about 87% or about 30% of the time in an earlier analysis.

Trimming cost V 3 bases and J 7 bases, with 13 bases left between them. This CDR3 contains 13 residues. CDR1 is SGDLS, CDR2 YYNGEE, per germline. The PCR had 60 Vbeta and 13 Jbeta primers. TCRdb keeps only in-frame clones here, not all; method: immunoSEQ multiplex PCR. The sample contains under 150,000 clones, about 80% of which appear only once. Regarding this clone: The target antigen is unknown.

This clonotype was sampled from a man aged 35 to 55 in good health and CMV-seropositive. The chain carries TRBV9 and TRBJ1-2; D is undetermined. The sample comprised PBMCs. The CDR3 loop is CASSAGGFGGYTF. CDR3 DNA: TGTGCCAGCAGCGCCGGAGGGTTCGGTGGCTACACCTTC.